Below, one T cell receptor beta chain is given with its context. TCRdb's table, derived via immunoSEQ multiplex PCR, lists solely in-frame clones and lacks some. Of some 200,000 clones in the sample, roughly 80% are singletons; the top ten hold 0.8% to 0.95%. The data were taken from a study of blood T cell repertoires in COVID-19. Study background: Samples came from the United States, Italy and Spain, spanning acute and convalescent COVID-19.

Enrollment of patients from Seattle took place during active infection, with longitudinal follow-up. J was trimmed by 4 bases and V by 0 bases; bases with no gene match: 4. The CDR3 sequence is 16 residues long. Per germline, CDR1 MNHEY and CDR2 SMNVEV (reference sequence). This chain connects TRBV27 to TRBJ1-1, with 11 bases fitting TRBD1. Sequenced sample: peripheral blood. The TCR sequence derives from a man in his sixties with COVID-19, enrolled during active disease. The CDR3 DNA follows: TGTGCCAGCAGTTTATCCGGGACAGGGGGGAGCACTGAAGCTTTCTTT. Translated: CASSLSGTGGSTEAFF.